This T cell receptor (beta chain) was identified in a study of cytomegalovirus exposure and HLA in healthy donors. PCR was performed using 60 Vbeta and 13 Jbeta primers. Profiled with immunoSEQ multiplex PCR; TCRdb holds only in-frame clones, not every one. The data show around 100,000 clones, roughly 82% seen once. Findings and limits, study-wide: What was likely a sequencing artifact was a cluster of highly shared sequence variants. A prior analysis recorded that most TCR beta V segments were productive about 87% or about 30% of the time. Sequencing depth roughly uniform across donors was assumed in presence/absence analyses. With later analysis, a missense DCLRE1C variant became linked to TCR beta V- and J-gene trimming.

Germline lookup yields CDR1 LGHNA and CDR2 YNFKEQ. This CDR3 comprises 16 residues. The V and J ends lost 4 bases and 1 base, in that order; junction bases with no gene match: 4. On this clone: Its antigen is not known.

The sample comprised PBMCs. The receptor comes from a man over 45 in good health and CMV-seronegative. This chain uses TRBV4-2 with TRBJ2-2, with TRBD1 identical over 9 bases. The CDR3 DNA reads TGTGCCAGCAGCCTTGGGACAGGGATGAACACCGGGGAGCTGTTTTTT. Translation: CASSLGTGMNTGELFF.